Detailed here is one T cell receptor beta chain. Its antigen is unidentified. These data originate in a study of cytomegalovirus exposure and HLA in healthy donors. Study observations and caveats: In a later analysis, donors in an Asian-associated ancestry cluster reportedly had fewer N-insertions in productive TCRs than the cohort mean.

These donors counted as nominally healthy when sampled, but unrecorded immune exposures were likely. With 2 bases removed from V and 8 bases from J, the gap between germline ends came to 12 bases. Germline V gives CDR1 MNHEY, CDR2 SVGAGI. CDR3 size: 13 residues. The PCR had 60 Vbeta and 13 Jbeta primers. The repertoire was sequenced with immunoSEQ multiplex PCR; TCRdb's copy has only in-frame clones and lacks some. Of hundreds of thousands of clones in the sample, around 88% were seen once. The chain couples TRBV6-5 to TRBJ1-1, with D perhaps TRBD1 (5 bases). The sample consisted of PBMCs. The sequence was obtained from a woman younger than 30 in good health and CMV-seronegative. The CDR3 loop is CASSYVGAKEAFF. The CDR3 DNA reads TGTGCCAGCAGTTACGTAGGGGCGAAAGAAGCTTTCTTT.